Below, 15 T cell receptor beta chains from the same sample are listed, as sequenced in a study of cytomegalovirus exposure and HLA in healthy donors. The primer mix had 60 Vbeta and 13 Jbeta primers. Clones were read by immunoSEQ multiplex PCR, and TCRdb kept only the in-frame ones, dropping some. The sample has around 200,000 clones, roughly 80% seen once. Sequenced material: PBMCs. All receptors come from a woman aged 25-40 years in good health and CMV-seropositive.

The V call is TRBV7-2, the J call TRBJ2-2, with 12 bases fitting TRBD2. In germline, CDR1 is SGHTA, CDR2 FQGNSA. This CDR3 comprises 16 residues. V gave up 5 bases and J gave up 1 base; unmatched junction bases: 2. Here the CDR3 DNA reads TGTGCCAGCAGCGAGACTAGCGGGAGGAACACCGGGGAGCTGTTTTTT. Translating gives CASSETSGRNTGELFF.

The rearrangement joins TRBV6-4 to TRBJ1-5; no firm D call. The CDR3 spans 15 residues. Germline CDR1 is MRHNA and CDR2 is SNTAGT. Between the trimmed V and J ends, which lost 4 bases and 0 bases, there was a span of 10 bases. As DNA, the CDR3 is TGTGCCAGCAGTGCAGTCCCCGATAGCAATCAGCCCCAGCATTTT. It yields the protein CASSAVPDSNQPQHF.

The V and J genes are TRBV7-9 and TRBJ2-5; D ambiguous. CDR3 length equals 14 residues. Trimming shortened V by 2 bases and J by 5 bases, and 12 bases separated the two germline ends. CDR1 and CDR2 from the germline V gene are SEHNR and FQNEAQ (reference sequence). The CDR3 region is CASSLRAAEETQYF. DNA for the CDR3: TGTGCCAGCAGCTTACGAGCCGCCGAGGAGACCCAGTACTTC.

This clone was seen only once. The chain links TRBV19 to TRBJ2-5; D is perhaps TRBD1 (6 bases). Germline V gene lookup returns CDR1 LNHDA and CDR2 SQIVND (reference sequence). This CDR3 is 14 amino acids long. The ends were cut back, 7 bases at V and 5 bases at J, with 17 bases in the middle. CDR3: CASTKLGAGETQYF. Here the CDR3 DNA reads TGTGCCAGTACAAAGTTGGGGGCAGGGGAGACCCAGTACTTC.

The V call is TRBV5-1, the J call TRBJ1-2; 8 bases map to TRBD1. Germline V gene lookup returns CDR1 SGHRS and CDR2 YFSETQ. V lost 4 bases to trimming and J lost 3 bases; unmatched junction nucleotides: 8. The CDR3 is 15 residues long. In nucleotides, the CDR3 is TGCGCCAGCAGCGGGGCAGGGGGCGAAGACTATGGCTACACCTTC. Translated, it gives CASSGAGGEDYGYTF.

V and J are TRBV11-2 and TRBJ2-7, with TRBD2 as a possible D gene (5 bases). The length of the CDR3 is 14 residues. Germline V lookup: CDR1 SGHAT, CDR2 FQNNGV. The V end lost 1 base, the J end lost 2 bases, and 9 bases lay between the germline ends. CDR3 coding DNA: TGTGCCAGCAGCTTAGCCCGGGGAACCTACGAGCAGTACTTC. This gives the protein CASSLARGTYEQYF.

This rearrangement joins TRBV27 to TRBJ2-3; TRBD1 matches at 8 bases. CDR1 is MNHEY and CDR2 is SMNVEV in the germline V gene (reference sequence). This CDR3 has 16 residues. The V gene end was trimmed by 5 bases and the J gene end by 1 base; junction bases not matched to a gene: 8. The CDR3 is CASSPTGGFGTDTQYF. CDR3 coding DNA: TGTGCCAGCAGTCCCACAGGGGGTTTTGGCACAGATACGCAGTATTTT.

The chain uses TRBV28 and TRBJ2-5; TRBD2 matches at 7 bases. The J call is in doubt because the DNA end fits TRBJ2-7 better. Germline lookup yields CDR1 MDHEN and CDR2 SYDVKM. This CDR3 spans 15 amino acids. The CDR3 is CASSFRGGGSDEQYF. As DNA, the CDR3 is TGTGCCAGCAGTTTCCGCGGGGGAGGTAGCGACGAGCAGTACTTC.

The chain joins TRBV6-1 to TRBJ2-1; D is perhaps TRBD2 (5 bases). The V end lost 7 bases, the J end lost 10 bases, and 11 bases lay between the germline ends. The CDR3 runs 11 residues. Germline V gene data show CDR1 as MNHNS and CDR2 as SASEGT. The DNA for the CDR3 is TGTGCCAGCAAGCCGGGGAAGGAGCAGTTCTTC. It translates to CASKPGKEQFF.

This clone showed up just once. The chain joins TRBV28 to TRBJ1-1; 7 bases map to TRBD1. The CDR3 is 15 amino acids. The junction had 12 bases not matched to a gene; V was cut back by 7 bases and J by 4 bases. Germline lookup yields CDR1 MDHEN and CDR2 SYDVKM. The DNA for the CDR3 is TGTGCCAGCACCTCCCCGGCAGGGGGTAGCACTGAAGCTTTCTTT. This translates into CASTSPAGGSTEAFF.

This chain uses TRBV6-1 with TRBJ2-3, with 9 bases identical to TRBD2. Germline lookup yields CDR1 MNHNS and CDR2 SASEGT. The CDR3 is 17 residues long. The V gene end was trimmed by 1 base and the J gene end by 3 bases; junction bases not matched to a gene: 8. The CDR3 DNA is TGTGCCAGCAGTGAAGATTATTTGGCGGGAGGGACAGATACGCAGTATTTT. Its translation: CASSEDYLAGGTDTQYF.

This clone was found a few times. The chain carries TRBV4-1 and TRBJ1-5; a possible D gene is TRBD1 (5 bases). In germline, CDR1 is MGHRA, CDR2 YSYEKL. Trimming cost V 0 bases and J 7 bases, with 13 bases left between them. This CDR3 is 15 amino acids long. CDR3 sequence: CASSQDPGLAQPQHF. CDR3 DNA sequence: TGCGCCAGCAGCCAAGACCCGGGACTCGCCCAGCCCCAGCATTTT.

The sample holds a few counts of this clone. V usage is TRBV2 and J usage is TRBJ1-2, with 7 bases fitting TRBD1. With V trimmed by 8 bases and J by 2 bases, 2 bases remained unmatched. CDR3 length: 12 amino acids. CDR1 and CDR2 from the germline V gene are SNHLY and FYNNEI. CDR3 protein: CASGTVNYGYTF. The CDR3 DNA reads TGTGCCAGCGGGACAGTCAACTATGGCTACACCTTC.

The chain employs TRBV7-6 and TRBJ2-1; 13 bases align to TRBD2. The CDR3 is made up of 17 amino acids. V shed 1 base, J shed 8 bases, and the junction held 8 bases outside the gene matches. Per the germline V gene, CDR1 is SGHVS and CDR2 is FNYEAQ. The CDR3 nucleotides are TGTGCCAGCAGCTTAGATCGGACTAGCGGGAGTCGTGATGAGCAGTTCTTC. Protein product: CASSLDRTSGSRDEQFF.

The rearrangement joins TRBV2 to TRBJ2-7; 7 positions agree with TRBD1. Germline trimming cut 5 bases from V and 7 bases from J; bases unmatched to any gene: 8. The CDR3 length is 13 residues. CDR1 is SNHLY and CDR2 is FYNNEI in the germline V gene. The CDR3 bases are TGTGCCAGCAGTTCCATACAGGGGCGGGAGCAGTACTTC. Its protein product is CASSSIQGREQYF.